This TCR beta chain came from a study of T cell responses to AZD1222 COVID-19 vaccine. Study-wide results and caveats: Researchers took repertoire samples only after the peak T cell response had come.

The CDR3 has 13 residues. The germline gives CDR1 MNHNS, CDR2 SASEGT. V was clipped by 2 bases and J by 4 bases, with 8 bases between them. Worth noting for this clone: Its specificity is unknown.

Repertoires were generated with immunoSEQ multiplex PCR, while TCRdb's copy carries only in-frame clones and drops some. The table lists about 92,000 clones, about nine tenths of them singletons, with 10% in the top ten. V gene TRBV6-1 combines with J gene TRBJ2-5, with a possible D match to TRBD1 (5 bases). The TCR comes from an adult in good health. The material sequenced was peripheral blood, taken on day 0 of AZD1222 vaccination. CDR3 in DNA: TGTGCCAGCAGTGAAAGGCAGGGAGAGACCCAGTACTTC. It encodes CASSERQGETQYF.